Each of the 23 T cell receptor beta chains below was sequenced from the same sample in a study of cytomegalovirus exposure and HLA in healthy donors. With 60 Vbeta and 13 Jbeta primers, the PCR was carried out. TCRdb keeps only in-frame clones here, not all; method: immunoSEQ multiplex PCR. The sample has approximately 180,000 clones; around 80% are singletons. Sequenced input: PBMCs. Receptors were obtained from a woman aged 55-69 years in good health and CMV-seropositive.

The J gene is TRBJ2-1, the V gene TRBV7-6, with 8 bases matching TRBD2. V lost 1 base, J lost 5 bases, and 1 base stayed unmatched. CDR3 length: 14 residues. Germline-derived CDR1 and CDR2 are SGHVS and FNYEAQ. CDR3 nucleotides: TGTGCCAGCAGCTTAGTGGGACTAGACAATGAGCAGTTCTTC. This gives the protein CASSLVGLDNEQFF.

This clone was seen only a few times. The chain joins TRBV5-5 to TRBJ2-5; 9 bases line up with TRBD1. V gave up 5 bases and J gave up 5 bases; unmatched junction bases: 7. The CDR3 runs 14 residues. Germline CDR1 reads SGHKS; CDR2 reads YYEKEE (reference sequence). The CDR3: CASSLRTGDETQYF. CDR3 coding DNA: TGTGCCAGCAGTTTACGGACAGGGGATGAGACCCAGTACTTC.

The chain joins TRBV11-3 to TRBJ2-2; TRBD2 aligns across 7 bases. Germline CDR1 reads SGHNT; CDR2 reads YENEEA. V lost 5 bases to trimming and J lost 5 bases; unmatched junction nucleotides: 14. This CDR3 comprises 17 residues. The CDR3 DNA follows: TGTGCCAGCAGCCCACTCTTGCGGGAGTGGTGGACCGGGGAGCTGTTTTTT. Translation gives CASSPLLREWWTGELFF.

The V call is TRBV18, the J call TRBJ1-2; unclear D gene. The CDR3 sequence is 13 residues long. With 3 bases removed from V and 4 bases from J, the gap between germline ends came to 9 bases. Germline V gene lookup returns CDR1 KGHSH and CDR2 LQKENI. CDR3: CASSPVALYGYTF. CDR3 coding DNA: TGTGCCAGCTCACCGGTGGCTCTCTATGGCTACACCTTC. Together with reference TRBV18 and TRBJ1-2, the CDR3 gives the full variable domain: NAGVMQNPRHLVRRRGQEARLRCSPMKGHSHVYWYRQLPEEGLKFMVYLQKENIIDESGMPKERFSAEFPKEGPSILRIQQVVRGDSAAYFCASSPVALYGYTFGSGTRLTVV.

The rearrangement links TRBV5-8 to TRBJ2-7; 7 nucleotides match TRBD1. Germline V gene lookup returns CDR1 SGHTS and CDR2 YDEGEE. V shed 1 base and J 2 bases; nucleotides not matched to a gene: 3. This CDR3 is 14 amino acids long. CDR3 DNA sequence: TGTGCCAGCAGCTTGCGACAGGGCACCTACGAGCAGTACTTC. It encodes CASSLRQGTYEQYF.

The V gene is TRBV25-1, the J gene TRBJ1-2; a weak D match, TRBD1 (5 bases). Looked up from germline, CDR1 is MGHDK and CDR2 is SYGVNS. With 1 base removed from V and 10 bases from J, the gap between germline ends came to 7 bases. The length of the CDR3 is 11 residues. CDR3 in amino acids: CASSESGFYTF. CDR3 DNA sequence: TGTGCCAGCAGTGAATCAGGGTTCTACACCTTC.

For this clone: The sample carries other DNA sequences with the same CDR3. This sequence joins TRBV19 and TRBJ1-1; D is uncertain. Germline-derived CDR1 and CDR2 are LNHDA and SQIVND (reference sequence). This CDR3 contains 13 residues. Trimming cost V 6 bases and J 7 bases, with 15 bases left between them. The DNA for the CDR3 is TGTGCCAGTAGCCACGGGAGAGTCGGTGAAGCTTTCTTT. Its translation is CASSHGRVGEAFF.

CDR3 bases: TGTGCCAGCAGTCTAGCGGGTTCTAGCACAGATACGCAGTATTTT. Protein: CASSLAGSSTDTQYF. The rearrangement links TRBV6-5 to TRBJ2-3, with 8 bases fitting TRBD2. The V and J ends lost 5 bases and 0 bases, in that order; junction bases with no gene match: 4. Germline V gene sequence: CDR1 MNHEY, CDR2 SVGAGI. The CDR3 runs 15 residues.

The CDR3 DNA reads TGTGCCAGCAGTCGACAGGAGGCCGGGGAGCTGTTTTTT. Translation gives CASSRQEAGELFF. J is TRBJ2-2 and V is TRBV6-1; maybe TRBD1 (6 bases). The germline V gene has CDR1 MNHNS and CDR2 SASEGT. The V end lost 5 bases, the J end lost 6 bases, and 10 bases lay between the germline ends. This CDR3 has 13 amino acids.

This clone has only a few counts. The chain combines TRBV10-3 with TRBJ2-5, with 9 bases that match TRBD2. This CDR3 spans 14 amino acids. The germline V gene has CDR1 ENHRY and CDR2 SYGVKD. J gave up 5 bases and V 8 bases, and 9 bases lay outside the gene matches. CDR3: CAIGAGLARETQYF. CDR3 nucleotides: TGTGCCATCGGTGCGGGACTAGCCCGGGAGACCCAGTACTTC.

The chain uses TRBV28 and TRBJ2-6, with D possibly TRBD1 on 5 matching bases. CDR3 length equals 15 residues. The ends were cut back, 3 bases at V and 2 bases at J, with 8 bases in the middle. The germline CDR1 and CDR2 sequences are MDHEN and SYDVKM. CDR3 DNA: TGTGCCAGCAGTTTCGCAGGGACTGGGGCCAACGTCCTGACTTTC. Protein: CASSFAGTGANVLTF.

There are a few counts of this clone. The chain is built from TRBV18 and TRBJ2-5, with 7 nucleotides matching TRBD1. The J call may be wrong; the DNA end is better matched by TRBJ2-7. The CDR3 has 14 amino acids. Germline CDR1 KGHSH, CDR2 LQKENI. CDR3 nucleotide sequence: TGTGCCAGCTCAGCCTCCGGGACAGACTACGAGCAGTACTTC. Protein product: CASSASGTDYEQYF.

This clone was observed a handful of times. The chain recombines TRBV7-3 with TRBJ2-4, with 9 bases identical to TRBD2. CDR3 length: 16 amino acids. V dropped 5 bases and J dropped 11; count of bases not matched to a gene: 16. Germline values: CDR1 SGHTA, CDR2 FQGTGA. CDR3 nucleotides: TGTGCCAGCAGCGCTGCTGGTGGTAGCGGGAGTGAGGTTCAGTACTTC. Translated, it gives CASSAAGGSGSEVQYF.

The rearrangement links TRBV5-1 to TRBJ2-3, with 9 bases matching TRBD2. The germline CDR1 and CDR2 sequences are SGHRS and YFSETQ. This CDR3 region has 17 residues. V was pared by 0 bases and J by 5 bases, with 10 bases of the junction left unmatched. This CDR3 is CASSLAPSGIVKDTQYF. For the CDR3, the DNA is TGCGCCAGCAGCTTGGCCCCTAGCGGGATTGTGAAAGATACGCAGTATTTT.

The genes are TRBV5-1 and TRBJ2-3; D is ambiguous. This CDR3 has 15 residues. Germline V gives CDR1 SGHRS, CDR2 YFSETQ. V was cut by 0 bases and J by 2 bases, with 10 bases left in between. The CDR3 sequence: CASSLGLGNTDTQYF. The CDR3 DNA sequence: TGCGCCAGCAGCTTGGGGCTAGGCAACACAGATACGCAGTATTTT. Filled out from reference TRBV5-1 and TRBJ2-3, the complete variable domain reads KAGVTQTPRYLIKTRGQQVTLSCSPISGHRSVSWYQQTPGQGLQFLFEYFSETQRNKGNFPGRFSGRQFSNSRSEMNVSTLELGDSALYLCASSLGLGNTDTQYFGPGTRLTVL.

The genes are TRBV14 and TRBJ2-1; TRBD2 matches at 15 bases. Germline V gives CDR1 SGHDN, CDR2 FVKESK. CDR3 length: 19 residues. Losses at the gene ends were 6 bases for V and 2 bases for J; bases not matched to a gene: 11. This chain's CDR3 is CASSPILGLAGGTYNEQFF. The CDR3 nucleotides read TGTGCCAGCAGTCCTATCCTGGGACTAGCGGGAGGTACCTACAATGAGCAGTTCTTC.

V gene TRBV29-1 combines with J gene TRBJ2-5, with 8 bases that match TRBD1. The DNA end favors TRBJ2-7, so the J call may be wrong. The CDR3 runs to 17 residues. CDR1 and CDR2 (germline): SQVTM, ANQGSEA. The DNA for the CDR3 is TGCAGCGTTGAAGGGTATCGGGCACGGGACAGGCCCTACGAGCAGTACTTC. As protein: CSVEGYRARDRPYEQYF.

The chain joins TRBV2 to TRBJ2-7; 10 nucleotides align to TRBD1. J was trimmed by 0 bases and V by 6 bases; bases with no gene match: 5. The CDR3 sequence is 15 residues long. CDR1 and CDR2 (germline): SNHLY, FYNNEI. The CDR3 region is CASRRTGGGSYEQYF. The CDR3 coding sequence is TGTGCCAGCAGGCGGACAGGGGGTGGCTCCTACGAGCAGTACTTC.

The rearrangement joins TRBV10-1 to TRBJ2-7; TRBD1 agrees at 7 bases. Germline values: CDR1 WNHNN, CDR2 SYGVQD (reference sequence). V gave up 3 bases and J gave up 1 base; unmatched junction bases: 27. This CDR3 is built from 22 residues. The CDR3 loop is CASSDIGGVVRSPGQKSYEQYF. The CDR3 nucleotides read TGCGCCAGCAGTGATATTGGGGGAGTCGTGCGATCCCCGGGACAGAAATCCTACGAGCAGTACTTC.

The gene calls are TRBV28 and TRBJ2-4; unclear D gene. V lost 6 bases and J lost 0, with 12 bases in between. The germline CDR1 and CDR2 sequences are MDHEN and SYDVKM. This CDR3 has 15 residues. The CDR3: CASRTVLLAKNIQYF. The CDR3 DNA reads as TGTGCCAGCAGAACAGTACTCCTAGCCAAAAACATTCAGTACTTC.

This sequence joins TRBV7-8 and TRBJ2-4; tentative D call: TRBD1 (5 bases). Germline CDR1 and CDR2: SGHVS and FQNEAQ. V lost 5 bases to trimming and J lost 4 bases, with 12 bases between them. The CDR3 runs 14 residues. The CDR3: CASSTRTLKNIQYF. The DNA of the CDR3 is TGTGCCAGCAGCACCAGGACACTTAAAAACATTCAGTACTTC.

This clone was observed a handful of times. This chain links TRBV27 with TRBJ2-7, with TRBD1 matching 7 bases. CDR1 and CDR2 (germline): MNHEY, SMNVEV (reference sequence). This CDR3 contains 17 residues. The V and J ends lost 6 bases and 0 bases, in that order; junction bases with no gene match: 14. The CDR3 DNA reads TGTGCCAGCAGATCCAATAGACAGGGACCTAGCTCCTACGAGCAGTACTTC. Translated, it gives CASRSNRQGPSSYEQYF.

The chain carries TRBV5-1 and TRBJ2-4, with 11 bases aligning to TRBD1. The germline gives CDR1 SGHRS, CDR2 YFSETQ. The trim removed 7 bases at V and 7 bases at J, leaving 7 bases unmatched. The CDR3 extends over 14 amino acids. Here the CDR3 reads CASATGTGGNIQYF. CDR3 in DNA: TGCGCCAGCGCCACCGGGACAGGGGGGAACATTCAGTACTTC.